Listed below are T cell receptor beta chains from one sample, sequenced in a study of blood T cells in healthy people across ages. TCRdb redid the calling of the 5' RACE reads with MiXCR, one entry per CDR3 protein. The sample lists over 750,000 distinct CDR3 sequences; around a quarter were seen once. This sample was also put to use in a study of T cells of mothers and their children.

The material sequenced was blood. Receptor source: a boy aged 5-17 years in good health. Each CDR3 is given with its conserved first and last residue. Fields, in order: D gene, J gene, clone size, V gene, CDR3 protein, CDR3 DNA. A D gene is named only where the DNA matches it firmly. Size is omitted from some rows. Given values are once, few, many or a class for expanded clones.

>TRBD1|TRBJ2-7|.|TRBV20-1
CGARSQDRVYEQYF
TGCGGTGCTAGATCCCAAGACAGGGTCTACGAGCAGTACTTC
>.|TRBJ2-7|.|TRBV2
CASSENSATTYEQYF
TGTGCCAGCAGTGAGAACAGTGCAACTACCTACGAGCAGTACTTC
>.|TRBJ2-5|few|TRBV10-3
CAISDRGLQETQYF
TGCGCCATCAGTGATCGCGGCCTCCAAGAGACCCAGTACTTC
>TRBD2|TRBJ2-1|.|TRBV5-6
CASSFSAGGFYNEQFF
TGTGCCAGCAGCTTCTCTGCGGGGGGGTTCTACAATGAGCAGTTCTTC
>TRBD1|TRBJ1-2|.|TRBV29-1
CSVDTRGLGYTF
TGCAGCGTTGATACCAGGGGGCTTGGCTACACCTTC
>.|TRBJ1-1|.|TRBV12-3/TRBV12-4
CASSLQGSSEAFF
TGTGCCAGCAGTTTACAGGGTAGTTCTGAGGCTTTCTTT
>.|TRBJ2-5|.|TRBV9
CASSVAGSEETQYF
TGTGCCAGCAGCGTAGCGGGTTCAGAAGAGACCCAGTACTTC
>.|TRBJ1-4|.|TRBV27
CASSLGAAGINEKLFF
TGTGCCAGCAGTTTGGGGGCGGCAGGCATCAATGAAAAACTGTTTTTT
>TRBD1|TRBJ2-7|.|TRBV29-1
CSVGTGSDEQYF
TGCAGCGTGGGGACAGGGTCGGACGAGCAGTACTTC
>.|TRBJ1-6|few|TRBV11-3
CASSLEVLSPLHF
TGTGCCAGCAGCTTGGAGGTTCTGTCACCCCTCCACTTT
>.|TRBJ2-1|few|TRBV29-1
CSVMDNEQFF
TGCAGCGTTATGGACAATGAGCAGTTCTTC
>.|TRBJ2-5|few|TRBV12-3/TRBV12-4
CASSPTGAGETQYF
TGTGCCAGCAGCCCCACTGGAGCGGGAGAGACCCAGTACTTC
>.|TRBJ1-5|few|TRBV14
CASSPSGVSGQPQHF
TGTGCCAGCAGCCCAAGCGGGGTGTCTGGTCAGCCCCAGCATTTT
>.|TRBJ2-6|.|TRBV7-2
CASSLGAGLSGANVLTF
TGTGCCAGCAGCTTAGGAGCCGGACTCTCTGGGGCCAACGTCCTGACTTTC
>.|TRBJ2-3|few|TRBV28
CASSLNGAESTDTQYF
TGTGCCAGCAGTTTAAATGGGGCGGAGAGCACAGATACGCAGTATTTT
>TRBD2|TRBJ2-2|few|TRBV4-2
CASSAQLAGGENTGELFF
TGTGCCAGCAGCGCCCAACTAGCGGGAGGGGAGAACACCGGGGAGCTGTTTTTT
>TRBD2|TRBJ2-5|many|TRBV20-1
CSAMGLAGVGETQYF
TGCAGTGCTATGGGACTAGCGGGAGTGGGGGAGACCCAGTACTTC
>TRBD1|TRBJ1-2|.|TRBV29-1
CSVVQGANYGYTF
TGCAGCGTTGTACAGGGGGCAAACTATGGCTACACCTTC
>.|TRBJ1-1|.|TRBV6-5
CASSYLLNTEAFF
TGTGCCAGCAGTTATCTCCTGAACACTGAAGCTTTCTTT
>TRBD1|TRBJ2-5|.|TRBV29-1
CSVEAGTGSETQYF
TGCAGCGTTGAAGCTGGGACAGGGTCAGAGACCCAGTACTTC
>TRBD1|TRBJ1-5|few|TRBV6-1
CASSGTFDRDQPQHF
TGTGCCAGCAGTGGCACGTTTGACAGGGACCAGCCCCAGCATTTT
>TRBD1|TRBJ1-2|.|TRBV11-2
CASSPTTGGLYGYTF
TGTGCCAGCAGCCCGACGACAGGGGGCCTCTATGGCTACACCTTC
>.|TRBJ1-3|few|TRBV29-1
CSVESWEGRPGNTIYF
TGCAGCGTTGAATCCTGGGAGGGCCGCCCTGGAAACACCATATATTTT
>.|TRBJ2-7|.|TRBV29-1
CSVDGPTYEQYF
TGCAGCGTGGACGGGCCAACCTACGAGCAGTACTTC
>.|TRBJ2-2|.|TRBV27
CASSFVSGAAGELFF
TGTGCCAGCAGTTTCGTCTCGGGGGCGGCCGGGGAGCTGTTTTTT
>TRBD1|TRBJ2-7|.|TRBV10-3
CAISATGTPLAEQYF
TGTGCCATCAGTGCGACAGGGACCCCCTTGGCCGAGCAGTACTTC
>.|TRBJ1-4|few|TRBV7-2
CASSLQGRVEKLFF
TGTGCCAGCAGCTTACAGGGGAGGGTTGAAAAACTGTTTTTT
>TRBD1|TRBJ2-5|.|TRBV5-1
CASSARTGTEGETQYF
TGCGCCAGCAGCGCCCGGACAGGGACTGAAGGGGAGACCCAGTACTTC
>.|TRBJ2-1|.|TRBV20-1
CSAVWAYNEQFF
TGCAGTGCTGTATGGGCCTACAATGAGCAGTTCTTC
>TRBD1|TRBJ2-7|.|TRBV7-9
CASRTGQGEGPYGQYF
TGTGCCAGCAGAACGGGACAGGGGGAAGGACCCTACGGGCAGTACTTC
>.|TRBJ2-7|few|TRBV6-2/TRBV6-3
CASRITGSYEQYF
TGTGCCAGCAGGATAACAGGAAGCTACGAGCAGTACTTC
>.|TRBJ2-5|.|TRBV20-1
CSTLHEQETQYF
TGCAGTACACTTCACGAGCAAGAGACCCAGTACTTC
>TRBD1|TRBJ2-5|.|TRBV14
CASSQLGTEETQYF
TGTGCCAGCAGCCAACTTGGGACAGAAGAGACCCAGTACTTC
>TRBD1|TRBJ1-1|few|TRBV3-1
CAGSQQGGRTEAFF
TGTGCCGGCAGCCAACAGGGGGGAAGGACTGAAGCTTTCTTT
>TRBD2|TRBJ2-1|.|TRBV9
CASNPAGGAYNEQFF
TGTGCCAGCAATCCTGCCGGGGGGGCCTACAATGAGCAGTTCTTC
>TRBD2|TRBJ2-2|few|TRBV7-6
CASSFLAELNTGELFF
TGTGCCAGCAGCTTTCTAGCGGAGTTGAACACCGGGGAGCTGTTTTTT
>TRBD2|TRBJ2-7|few|TRBV28
CASSLGTSGRASEQYF
TGTGCCAGCAGTTTGGGGACTAGCGGGAGGGCTAGCGAGCAGTACTTC
>TRBD1|TRBJ2-5|few|TRBV2
CARGTGGETQYF
TGTGCCAGAGGGACAGGGGGAGAGACCCAGTACTTC
>.|TRBJ2-5|few|TRBV20-1
CSASRGKPETQYF
TGCAGTGCTAGCAGGGGCAAGCCAGAGACCCAGTACTTC
>.|TRBJ2-1|few|TRBV14
CASSQDRPKGFNEQFF
TGTGCCAGCAGCCAAGATCGGCCGAAGGGGTTCAATGAGCAGTTCTTC
>.|TRBJ2-3|.|TRBV6-2/TRBV6-3
CASKPEVFFDTQYF
TGTGCCAGCAAACCCGAAGTTTTTTTTGATACGCAGTATTTT